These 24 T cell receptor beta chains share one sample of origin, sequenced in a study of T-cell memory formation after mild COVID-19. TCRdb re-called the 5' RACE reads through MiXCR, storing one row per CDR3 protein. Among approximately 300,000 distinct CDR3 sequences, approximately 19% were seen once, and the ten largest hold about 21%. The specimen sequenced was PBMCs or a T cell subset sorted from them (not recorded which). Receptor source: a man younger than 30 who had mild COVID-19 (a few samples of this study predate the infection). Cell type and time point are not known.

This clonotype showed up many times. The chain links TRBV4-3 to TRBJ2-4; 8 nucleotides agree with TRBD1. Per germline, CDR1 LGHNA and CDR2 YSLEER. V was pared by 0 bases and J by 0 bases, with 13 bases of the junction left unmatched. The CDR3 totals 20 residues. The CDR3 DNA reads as TGCGCCAGCAGCCAAGAGGCACTGGGAGTAGGACAGGGAGCCAAAAACATTCAGTACTTC. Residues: CASSQEALGVGQGAKNIQYF.

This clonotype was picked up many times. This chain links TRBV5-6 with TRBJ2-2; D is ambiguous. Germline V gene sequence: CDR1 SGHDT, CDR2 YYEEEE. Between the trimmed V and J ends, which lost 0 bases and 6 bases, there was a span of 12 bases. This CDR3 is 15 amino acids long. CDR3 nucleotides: TGTGCCAGCAGCTTGGCCATTCTGGGTCCCGGGGAGCTGTTTTTT. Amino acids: CASSLAILGPGELFF.

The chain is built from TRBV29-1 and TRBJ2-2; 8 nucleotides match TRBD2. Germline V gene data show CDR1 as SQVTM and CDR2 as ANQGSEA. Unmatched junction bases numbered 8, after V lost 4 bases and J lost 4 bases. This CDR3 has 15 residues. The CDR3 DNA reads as TGCAGCGTTGTTAGCGGGGACTCCGCCACCGGGGAGCTGTTTTTT. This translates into CSVVSGDSATGELFF.

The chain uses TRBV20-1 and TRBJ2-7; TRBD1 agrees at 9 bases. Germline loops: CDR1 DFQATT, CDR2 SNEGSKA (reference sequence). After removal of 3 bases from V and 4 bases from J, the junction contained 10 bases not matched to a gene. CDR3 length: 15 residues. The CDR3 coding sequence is TGCAGTGCTAGGGACCCCGGGACAGGGCCATACGAGCAGTACTTC. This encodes CSARDPGTGPYEQYF.

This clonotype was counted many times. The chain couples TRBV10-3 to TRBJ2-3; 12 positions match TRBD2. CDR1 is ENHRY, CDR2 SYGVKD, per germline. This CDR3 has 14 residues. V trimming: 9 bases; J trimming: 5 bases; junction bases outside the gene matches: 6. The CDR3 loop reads CAMASGGALDTQYF. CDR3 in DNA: TGTGCCATGGCTAGCGGGGGGGCTCTAGATACGCAGTATTTT.

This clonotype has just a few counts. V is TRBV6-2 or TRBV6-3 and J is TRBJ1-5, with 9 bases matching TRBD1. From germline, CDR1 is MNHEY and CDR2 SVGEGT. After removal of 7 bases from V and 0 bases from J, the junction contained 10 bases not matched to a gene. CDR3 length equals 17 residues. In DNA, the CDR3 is TGTGCCAGCATCGGGGGACAGGGACTTTATAGCAATCAGCCCCAGCATTTT. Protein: CASIGGQGLYSNQPQHF.

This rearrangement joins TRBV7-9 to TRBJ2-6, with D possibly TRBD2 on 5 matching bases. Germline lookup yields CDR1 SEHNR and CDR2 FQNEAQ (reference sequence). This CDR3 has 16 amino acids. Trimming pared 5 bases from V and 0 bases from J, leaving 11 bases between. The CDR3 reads CASSQGGFSGANVLTF. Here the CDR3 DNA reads TGTGCCAGCAGCCAAGGCGGGTTCTCTGGGGCCAACGTCCTGACTTTC.

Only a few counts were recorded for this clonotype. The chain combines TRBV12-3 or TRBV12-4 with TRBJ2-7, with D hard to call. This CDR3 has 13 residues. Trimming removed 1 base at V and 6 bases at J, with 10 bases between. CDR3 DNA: TGTGCCAGCAGTTTAGGGGTAGCCTCCGAGCAGTACTTC. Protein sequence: CASSLGVASEQYF.

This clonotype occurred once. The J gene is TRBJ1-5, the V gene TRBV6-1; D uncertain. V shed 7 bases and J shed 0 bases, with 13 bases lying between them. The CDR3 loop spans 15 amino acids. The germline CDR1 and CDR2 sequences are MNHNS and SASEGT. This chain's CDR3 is CASNLHSYSNQPQHF. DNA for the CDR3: TGTGCCAGCAATCTCCACAGTTATAGCAATCAGCCCCAGCATTTT.

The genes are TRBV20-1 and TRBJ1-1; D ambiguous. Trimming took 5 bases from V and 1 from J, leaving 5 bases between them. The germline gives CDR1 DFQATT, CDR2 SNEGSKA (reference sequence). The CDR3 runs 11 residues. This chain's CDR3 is CSAVENTEAFF. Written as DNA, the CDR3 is TGCAGTGCTGTGGAGAACACTGAAGCTTTCTTT.

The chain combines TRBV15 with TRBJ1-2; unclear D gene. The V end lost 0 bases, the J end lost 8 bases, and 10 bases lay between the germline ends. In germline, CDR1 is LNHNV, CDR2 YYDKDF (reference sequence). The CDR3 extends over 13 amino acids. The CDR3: CATSRDHLSGYTF. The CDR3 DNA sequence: TGTGCCACCAGCAGAGATCATCTTAGCGGCTACACCTTC. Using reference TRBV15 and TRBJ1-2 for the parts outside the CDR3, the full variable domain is DAMVIQNPRYQVTQFGKPVTLSCSQTLNHNVMYWYQQKSSQAPKLLFHYYDKDFNNEADTPDNFQSRRPNTSFCFLDIRSPGLGDTAMYLCATSRDHLSGYTFGSGTRLTVV.

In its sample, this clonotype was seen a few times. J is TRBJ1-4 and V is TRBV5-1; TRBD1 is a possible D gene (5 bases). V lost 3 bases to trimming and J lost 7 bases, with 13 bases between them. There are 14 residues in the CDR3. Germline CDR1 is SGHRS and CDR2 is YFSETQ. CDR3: CASSSTGTAEKLFF. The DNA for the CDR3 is TGCGCCAGCAGCTCAACCGGGACGGCTGAAAAACTGTTTTTT. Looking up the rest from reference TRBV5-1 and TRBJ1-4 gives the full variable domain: KAGVTQTPRYLIKTRGQQVTLSCSPISGHRSVSWYQQTPGQGLQFLFEYFSETQRNKGNFPGRFSGRQFSNSRSEMNVSTLELGDSALYLCASSSTGTAEKLFFGSGTQLSVL.

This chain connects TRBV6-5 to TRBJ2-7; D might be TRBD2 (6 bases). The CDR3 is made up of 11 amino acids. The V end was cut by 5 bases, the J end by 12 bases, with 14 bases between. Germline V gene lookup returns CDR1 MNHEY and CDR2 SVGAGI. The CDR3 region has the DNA TGTGCCAGCAGTACGGGCGGGAACGTGTACTTC. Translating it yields CASSTGGNVYF.

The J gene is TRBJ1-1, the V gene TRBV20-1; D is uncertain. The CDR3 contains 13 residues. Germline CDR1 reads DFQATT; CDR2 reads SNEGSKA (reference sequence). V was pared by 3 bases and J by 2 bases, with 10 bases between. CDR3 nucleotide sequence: TGCAGTGCTAGCGGTCACCTTAACACTGAAGCTTTCTTT. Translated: CSASGHLNTEAFF.

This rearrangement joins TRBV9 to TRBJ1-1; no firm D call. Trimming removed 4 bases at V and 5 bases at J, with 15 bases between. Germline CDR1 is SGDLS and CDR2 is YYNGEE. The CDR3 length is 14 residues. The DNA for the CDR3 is TGTGCCAGCAGCCCACCAGCGGGTAGAACTGAAGCTTTCTTT. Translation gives CASSPPAGRTEAFF.

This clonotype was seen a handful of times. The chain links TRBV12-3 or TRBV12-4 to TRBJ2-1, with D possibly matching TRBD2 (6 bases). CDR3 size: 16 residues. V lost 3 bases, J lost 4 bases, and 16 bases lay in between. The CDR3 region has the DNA TGTGCCAGCAGTTTTCAGACGGGGGTACCATACAATGAGCAGTTCTTC. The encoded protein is CASSFQTGVPYNEQFF.

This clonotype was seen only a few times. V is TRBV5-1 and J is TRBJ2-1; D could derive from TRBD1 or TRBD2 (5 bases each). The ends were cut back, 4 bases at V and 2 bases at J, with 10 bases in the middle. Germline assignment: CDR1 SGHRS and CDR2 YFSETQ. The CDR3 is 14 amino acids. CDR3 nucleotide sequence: TGCGCCAGCAGCGGGGGTTTAGCCTACAATGAGCAGTTCTTC. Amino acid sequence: CASSGGLAYNEQFF.

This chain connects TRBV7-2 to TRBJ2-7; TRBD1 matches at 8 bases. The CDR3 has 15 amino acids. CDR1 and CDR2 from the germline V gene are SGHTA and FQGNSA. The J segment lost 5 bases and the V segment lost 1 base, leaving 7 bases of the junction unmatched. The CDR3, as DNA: TGTGCCAGCAGCTTAGTTGCAGGGGGCTACGACGAGCAGTACGTC. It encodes CASSLVAGGYDEQYV.

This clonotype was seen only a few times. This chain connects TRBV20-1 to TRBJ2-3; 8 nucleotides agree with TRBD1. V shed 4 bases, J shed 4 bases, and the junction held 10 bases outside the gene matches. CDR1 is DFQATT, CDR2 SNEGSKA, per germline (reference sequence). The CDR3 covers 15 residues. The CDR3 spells CSANPDRDFADTQYF. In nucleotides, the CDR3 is TGCAGTGCTAACCCGGACAGGGACTTCGCAGATACGCAGTATTTT.

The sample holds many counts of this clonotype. CDR3 coding DNA: TGTGCCAGCAGCCAATATACGGGCGGTTCGAGCTCCTACAATGAGCAGTTCTTC. Encoded protein: CASSQYTGGSSSYNEQFF. The chain links TRBV14 to TRBJ2-1; D is ambiguous. Germline-derived CDR1 and CDR2 are SGHDN and FVKESK. The V gene lost 2 bases and the J gene lost 0 bases, with 17 bases spanning the gap. The CDR3 length is 18 residues.

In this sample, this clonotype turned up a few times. The CDR3 loop is CASSSTNYGYTF. Written as DNA, the CDR3 is TGTGCCAGCAGCTCCACCAACTATGGCTACACCTTC. V is TRBV7-2 and J is TRBJ1-2; no reliable D call. This CDR3 comprises 12 residues. Trimming stripped 4 bases from V and 2 bases from J, with 5 bases between. In germline, CDR1 is SGHTA, CDR2 FQGNSA.

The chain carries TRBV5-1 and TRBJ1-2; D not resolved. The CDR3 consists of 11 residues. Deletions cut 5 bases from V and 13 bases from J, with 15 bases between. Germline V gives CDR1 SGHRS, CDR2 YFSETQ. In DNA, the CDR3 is TGCGCCAGCAGAGGTCAGAACCTGTTCACCTTC. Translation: CASRGQNLFTF.

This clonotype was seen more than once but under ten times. In DNA, the CDR3 is TGTGCCTGGAGCACCGGGGCCGCCTACGAGCAGTACTTC. It codes for CAWSTGAAYEQYF. The chain is built from TRBV30 and TRBJ2-7; D is perhaps TRBD1 or TRBD2 (5 bases each). This CDR3 is 13 amino acids long. Germline CDR1 is GTSNPN and CDR2 is SVGIG (reference sequence). Deletions cut 3 bases from V and 2 bases from J, with 11 bases between. The entire variable domain, with the rest obtained from reference TRBV30 and TRBJ2-7, is as follows: SQTIHQWPATLVQPVGSPLSLECTVEGTSNPNLYWYRQAAGRGLQLLFYSVGIGQISSEVPQNLSASRPQDRQFILSSKKLLLSDSGFYLCAWSTGAAYEQYFGPGTRLTVT.

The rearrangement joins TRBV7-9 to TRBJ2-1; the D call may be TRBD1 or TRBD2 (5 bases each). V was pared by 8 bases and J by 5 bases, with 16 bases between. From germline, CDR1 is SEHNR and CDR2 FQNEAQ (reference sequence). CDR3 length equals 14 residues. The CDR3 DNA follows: TGTGCCAGCGGTGACCGGGACGCCAACAATGAGCAGTTCTTC. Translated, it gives CASGDRDANNEQFF.